This record concerns one T cell receptor (beta chain) sequence. This specimen comes from a study of T cell responses to AZD1222 COVID-19 vaccine. The CDR3 spans 14 residues. V shed 8 bases and J 8 bases; nucleotides not matched to a gene: 14. Germline values: CDR1 KGHSH, CDR2 LQKENI. TCRdb keeps only in-frame clones here, not all; method: immunoSEQ multiplex PCR. This table holds over 130,000 clones, 80% to 95% found once. The chain uses TRBV18 and TRBJ1-2; 7 nucleotides align to TRBD1. The input for sequencing was peripheral blood, taken 28 days after the second AZD1222 dose. This TCR derives from an adult who received the AZD1222 COVID-19 vaccine. The CDR3 bases are TGTGCCAGCACGACCAGAGAGGGGGCGCAGGGCTACACCTTC. It specifies CASTTREGAQGYTF.